The 21 T cell receptor beta chains given below trace back to one sample, sequenced in a study of T cells in Graves' hyperthyroidism and ophthalmopathy. From RNA transcripts, TCR beta CDR3 regions were amplified. Carried out on the TCR CDR3, a first-round RT-PCR used the HTBI primer set. One entry per CDR3 protein results from TCRdb running MiXCR on the multiplex PCR reads. The sample lists about 260,000 distinct CDR3 sequences; about 25% were seen once. Sequencing input: blood. The origin of the receptors is a man aged 35-49 years with Graves' hyperthyroidism that later progressed to Graves' ophthalmopathy.

This clonotype was detected many times. The chain uses TRBV28 and TRBJ1-2; D ambiguous. CDR1 and CDR2 from the germline V gene are MDHEN and SYDVKM. The CDR3 runs to 15 residues. Trimming stripped 2 bases from V and 0 bases from J, with 10 bases between. The chain's CDR3 is CASSLVVSTNYGYTF. DNA for the CDR3: TGTGCCAGCAGTTTAGTAGTCAGCACTAACTATGGCTACACCTTC.

This sequence joins TRBV29-1 and TRBJ2-7, with 9 nucleotides matching TRBD2. This CDR3 has 14 amino acids. Trimming cost V 5 bases and J 5 bases; bases outside gene matches: 10. Per germline, CDR1 SQVTM and CDR2 ANQGSEA. CDR3 sequence: CSVRPGLASHEQYF. The CDR3 coding sequence is TGCAGCGTTAGACCGGGACTAGCAAGCCACGAGCAGTACTTC.

The sample holds many counts of this clonotype. The J gene is TRBJ2-4, the V gene TRBV20-1, with TRBD2 matching 12 bases. CDR1 is DFQATT and CDR2 is SNEGSKA in the germline V gene (reference sequence). The V gene end was trimmed by 0 bases and the J gene end by 4 bases; junction bases not matched to a gene: 4. The CDR3 spans 16 residues. CDR3 region: CSARDGLAGSKNIQYF. In DNA form, the CDR3 reads TGCAGTGCTAGAGACGGACTAGCGGGGTCAAAAAACATTCAGTACTTC.

In this sample, this clonotype turned up many times. The chain employs TRBV13 and TRBJ1-1, with a tentative D call TRBD1 (6 bases). The germline V gene encodes CDR1 PRHDT and CDR2 FYEKMQ (reference sequence). The CDR3 covers 15 residues. Trimming took 4 bases from V and 5 from J, leaving 17 bases between them. The CDR3 spells CASSSSVRGWTEAFF. CDR3 bases: TGTGCCAGCAGCTCGTCGGTCAGGGGATGGACTGAAGCTTTCTTT.

This clonotype appeared many times. The V gene is TRBV28, the J gene TRBJ1-1, with TRBD1 identical over 10 bases. Germline assignment: CDR1 MDHEN and CDR2 SYDVKM. This CDR3 region has 18 residues. The V gene end was trimmed by 6 bases and the J gene end by 4 bases; junction bases not matched to a gene: 17. In DNA, the CDR3 is TGTGCCAGCAGCCATCAGGGACAGGGGCCCCCACGTGGCACTGAAGCTTTCTTT. Translating gives CASSHQGQGPPRGTEAFF.

This clonotype was counted ten times or more. This clone may be a read error of a much larger clone one base away. V usage is TRBV7-2 and J usage is TRBJ2-5; 10 nucleotides line up with TRBD2. Trimming removed 5 bases from V and 9 bases from J; junction bases left unmatched: 12. This CDR3 is 15 amino acids long. Germline lookup yields CDR1 SGHTA and CDR2 FQGNSA. CDR3 residues: CASSPRASGGKAQYF. In nucleotides, the CDR3 is TGTGCCAGCAGCCCACGGGCTAGCGGGGGCAAGGCCCAGTACTTC. Using reference TRBV7-2 and TRBJ2-5 for the parts outside the CDR3, the full variable domain is GAGVSQSPSNKVTEKGKDVELRCDPISGHTALYWYRQSLGQGLEFLIYFQGNSAPDKSGLPSDRFSAERTGGSVSTLTIQRTQQEDSAVYLCASSPRASGGKAQYFGPGTRLLVL.

In its sample, this clonotype was seen many times. This rearrangement joins TRBV12-3 or TRBV12-4 to TRBJ1-1; possibly TRBD1 for D (6 bases). The V gene lost 8 bases and the J gene lost 5 bases, with 18 bases spanning the gap. The CDR3 is 14 amino acids. The CDR3 is CASRTGGAITEAFF. The CDR3 nucleotides read TGTGCCAGCCGAACGGGGGGGGCGATTACTGAAGCTTTCTTT.

This clonotype was counted a few times. CDR3 amino acids: CASSEFQAAGGSGNTIYF. The CDR3 DNA is TGTGCCAGCAGTGAATTTCAGGCGGCAGGGGGCTCGGGAAACACCATATATTTT. J is TRBJ1-3 and V is TRBV25-1; 8 nucleotides agree with TRBD1. Losses at the gene ends were 1 base for V and 4 bases for J; bases not matched to a gene: 12. The CDR3 sequence is 18 residues long. Germline CDR1 MGHDK, CDR2 SYGVNS.

Many counts were recorded for this clonotype. This rearrangement joins TRBV10-3 to TRBJ2-7, with TRBD1 identical over 8 bases. Germline lookup yields CDR1 ENHRY and CDR2 SYGVKD. This CDR3 is 14 amino acids long. The V gene end was trimmed by 5 bases and the J gene end by 2 bases; junction bases not matched to a gene: 5. The CDR3 region has the DNA TGTGCCATCAGTACCGACAGGGGCACCTACGAGCAGTACTTC. Translating it yields CAISTDRGTYEQYF.

This clonotype has at least ten counts. The chain recombines TRBV10-3 with TRBJ2-5, with D perhaps TRBD1 (7 bases). The CDR3 runs to 13 residues. Per germline, CDR1 ENHRY and CDR2 SYGVKD. V gave up 6 bases and J gave up 5 bases, with 13 bases separating them. The CDR3: CAIRQGTGETQYF. DNA of the CDR3: TGTGCCATCAGACAGGGGACTGGGGAGACCCAGTACTTC.

This clonotype was picked up many times. The chain recombines TRBV29-1 with TRBJ1-3, with D perhaps matching TRBD1 (5 bases). CDR1 is SQVTM and CDR2 is ANQGSEA in the germline V gene. There are 13 residues in the CDR3. V dropped 6 bases and J dropped 2 bases, with 11 bases sitting between them. This CDR3 is CSVVRGPGNTIYF. The DNA for the CDR3 is TGCAGCGTCGTTCGGGGACCTGGAAACACCATATATTTT. The full variable domain, in which reference TRBV29-1 and TRBJ1-3 provide the parts outside the CDR3, is SAVISQKPSRDICQRGTSLTIQCQVDSQVTMMFWYRQQPGQSLTLIATANQGSEATYESGFVIDKFPISRPNLTFSTLTVSNMSPEDSSIYLCSVVRGPGNTIYFGEGSWLTVV.

The chain couples TRBV20-1 to TRBJ2-7; 12 positions agree with TRBD1. Germline CDR1 and CDR2: DFQATT and SNEGSKA (reference sequence). V lost 3 bases and J lost 2; bases outside the gene matches: 2. CDR3 length equals 14 residues. In DNA, the CDR3 is TGCAGTGCTAGGGGGACAGGGGGCCCCTACGAGCAGTACTTC. It encodes CSARGTGGPYEQYF.

The table lists this clonotype with many counts. This rearrangement joins TRBV19 to TRBJ1-1; possible D gene TRBD1, 6 bases. CDR3 length equals 15 residues. V was trimmed by 6 bases and J by 1 base, leaving 15 bases between them. Looked up from germline, CDR1 is LNHDA and CDR2 is SQIVND (reference sequence). CDR3 nucleotide sequence: TGTGCCAGTAGGACCGACAGGAAGGGGAACACTGAAGCTTTCTTT. The encoded protein is CASRTDRKGNTEAFF.

This clonotype has ten or more counts. The V call is TRBV12-3 or TRBV12-4, the J call TRBJ2-2; D might be TRBD2 (6 bases). This CDR3 spans 15 amino acids. Trimming pared 7 bases from V and 5 bases from J, leaving 17 bases between. The CDR3 bases are TGTGCCAGCATGAGGATTGAAGGGACTACCGGGGAGCTGTTTTTT. It codes for CASMRIEGTTGELFF.

This chain uses TRBV27 with TRBJ2-7; no clear D. CDR1 MNHEY and CDR2 SMNVEV come from the germline V gene (reference sequence). This CDR3 spans 14 amino acids. Trimming cost V 7 bases and J 7 bases, with 20 bases left between them. CDR3 bases: TGTGCCAGCAATCCCACGAGCCCAGTAGGGGAGCAGTACTTC. This encodes CASNPTSPVGEQYF.

This sequence joins TRBV20-1 and TRBJ2-7; TRBD2 matches 8 bases. Losses at the gene ends were 5 bases for V and 2 bases for J; bases not matched to a gene: 11. The germline V gene has CDR1 DFQATT and CDR2 SNEGSKA (reference sequence). The CDR3 sequence is 15 residues long. In DNA, the CDR3 is TGCAGTGCTCTTACCGGGACTAGTTTGACCTACGAGCAGTACTTC. Its translation is CSALTGTSLTYEQYF.

This clonotype was observed at least ten times. The rearrangement uses TRBV28 and TRBJ2-7; D may be TRBD2 (7 bases). Trimming removed 3 bases at V and 3 bases at J, with 21 bases between. The CDR3 has 17 residues. Germline V lookup: CDR1 MDHEN, CDR2 SYDVKM. The CDR3 is CASSFPGPGGNSYEQYF. The CDR3, as DNA: TGTGCCAGCAGTTTCCCGGGGCCGGGGGGCAATAGCTACGAGCAGTACTTC.

This clonotype has at least ten counts. This chain links TRBV6-5 with TRBJ2-4; the match to TRBD1 covers 8 bases. There are 18 residues in the CDR3. CDR1 is MNHEY, CDR2 SVGAGI, per germline. V trimming: 5 bases; J trimming: 0 bases; junction bases outside the gene matches: 12. The CDR3 region has the DNA TGTGCCAGCAGTCGTCCCGGGACAGGAAACCTAGCCAAAAACATTCAGTACTTC. It translates to CASSRPGTGNLAKNIQYF.

V gene TRBV6-1 combines with J gene TRBJ1-1; D remains unclear. The CDR3 covers 11 residues. Germline V lookup: CDR1 MNHNS, CDR2 SASEGT. V lost 3 bases, J lost 6 bases, and 5 bases lay in between. The CDR3 sequence: CASSDRSEAFF. The CDR3 region has the DNA TGTGCCAGCAGTGACCGCTCTGAAGCTTTCTTT.

Ten or more counts support this clonotype. Possible read error: a much larger clone is one base away. The V gene is TRBV9, the J gene TRBJ1-1; D is ambiguous. Germline-derived CDR1 and CDR2 are SGDLS and YYNGEE. The CDR3 contains 13 residues. The CDR3 here is CAGSVGRDTEAFF. The CDR3 DNA is TGTGCCGGCAGCGTAGGACGGGACACTGAAGCTTTCTTT.

This clonotype was seen ten or more times. V gene TRBV28 combines with J gene TRBJ1-3; D not resolved. The germline V gene has CDR1 MDHEN and CDR2 SYDVKM. Trimming pared 5 bases from V and 0 bases from J, leaving 5 bases between. The CDR3 length is 13 residues. The CDR3 sequence is CASSKYSGNTIYF. The CDR3 DNA reads as TGTGCCAGCAGTAAATACTCTGGAAACACCATATATTTT.